Following are 25 T cell receptor beta chains from one sample sequenced in a study of vaccination effects on CD4 cells after COVID-19. Once cultured for more than nine days, the cells underwent separation to obtain CD4+ T cells. The method was immunoSEQ multiplex PCR; TCRdb's version includes in-frame clones alone and lacks a portion of them. The profile shows 30,000 or so clones, less than 85% of them singletons. These receptors have no identified antigens. Here the sequenced sample was CD4+ T cells from PBMCs cultured without peptide, taken before COVID-19 vaccination. All receptors derive from a human donor who received a COVID-19 vaccine.

This sequence joins TRBV7-9 and TRBJ1-4; D is undetermined. The ends were cut back, 3 bases at V and 7 bases at J, with 15 bases in the middle. The V gene's germline CDR1 is SEHNR and CDR2 FQNEAQ (reference sequence). The CDR3 contains 15 residues. The CDR3 coding sequence is TGTGCCAGCAGCTTTCTCGGAGGGTCTGGTGAAAAACTGTTTTTT. Translating it yields CASSFLGGSGEKLFF.

The chain uses TRBV7-8 and TRBJ1-5, with TRBD1 matching over 10 bases. Germline V lookup: CDR1 SGHVS, CDR2 FQNEAQ. Losses at the gene ends were 5 bases for V and 1 base for J; bases not matched to a gene: 11. This CDR3 has 18 amino acids. The CDR3 reads CASSLGQGVRMSNQPQHF. DNA for the CDR3: TGTGCCAGCAGCCTAGGACAGGGGGTAAGGATGAGCAATCAGCCCCAGCATTTT.

The V and J genes are TRBV6-1 and TRBJ1-1; perhaps TRBD1 as D (6 bases). Germline assignment: CDR1 MNHNS and CDR2 SASEGT. The ends were cut back, 2 bases at V and 4 bases at J, with 14 bases in the middle. The CDR3 runs 15 residues. CDR3 DNA sequence: TGTGCCAGCAGTGAAATTGGGAGGGGGGTCACTGAAGCTTTCTTT. Its protein is CASSEIGRGVTEAFF.

This clone has a single count. The V gene is TRBV5-6, the J gene TRBJ1-1, with TRBD1 as a possible D gene (6 bases). Trimming took 0 bases from V and 7 from J, leaving 10 bases between them. The CDR3 contains 13 residues. The germline V gene has CDR1 SGHDT and CDR2 YYEEEE. The CDR3 region is CASSLDRVNEAFF. In DNA form, the CDR3 reads TGTGCCAGCAGCTTGGACAGGGTCAATGAAGCTTTCTTT.

J is TRBJ1-6 and V is TRBV29-1; 11 bases line up with TRBD1. V gave up 5 bases and J gave up 6 bases; unmatched junction bases: 3. Germline assignment: CDR1 SQVTM and CDR2 ANQGSEA. CDR3 size: 14 residues. Here the CDR3 reads CSVRDRGVNSPLHF. CDR3 nucleotides: TGCAGCGTTCGGGACAGGGGGGTTAATTCACCCCTCCACTTT.

This clone was observed a handful of times. The chain uses TRBV5-1 and TRBJ1-3; TRBD1 agrees at 10 bases. The CDR3 extends over 16 amino acids. Looked up from germline, CDR1 is SGHRS and CDR2 is YFSETQ. J was trimmed by 4 bases and V by 0 bases; bases with no gene match: 4. The CDR3: CASSLATGGTGNTIYF. The DNA of the CDR3 is TGCGCCAGCAGCTTGGCGACAGGGGGCACGGGAAACACCATATATTTT.

The chain recombines TRBV18 with TRBJ1-1; TRBD1 matches at 7 bases. Germline CDR1 KGHSH, CDR2 LQKENI. The CDR3 has 14 residues. Trimming removed 1 base from V and 3 bases from J; junction bases left unmatched: 2. DNA of the CDR3: TGTGCCAGCTCACCACAGGGGGCTTACACTGAAGCTTTCTTT. Its protein product is CASSPQGAYTEAFF. The whole variable domain, remainder taken from reference TRBV18 and TRBJ1-1, is NAGVMQNPRHLVRRRGQEARLRCSPMKGHSHVYWYRQLPEEGLKFMVYLQKENIIDESGMPKERFSAEFPKEGPSILRIQQVVRGDSAAYFCASSPQGAYTEAFFGQGTRLTVV.

The chain uses TRBV9 and TRBJ2-3; D may match TRBD1 or TRBD2 (5 bases each). Germline CDR1 and CDR2: SGDLS and YYNGEE. V was clipped by 4 bases and J by 2 bases, with 8 bases between them. The length of the CDR3 is 13 residues. CDR3 loop: CASSRDVTDTQYF. The CDR3 DNA reads as TGTGCCAGCAGCCGGGACGTCACAGATACGCAGTATTTT.

J is TRBJ2-3 and V is TRBV3-1 (or the pseudogene TRBV3-2); no clear D gene. Trimming took off 4 bases at V and 0 bases at J, with 8 bases between the two ends. CDR1 LGHDT and CDR2 YNNKEL come from the germline V gene (reference sequence). This CDR3 comprises 14 residues. In DNA form, the CDR3 reads TGTGCCAGCAGCCGGACGGAGAGCACAGATACGCAGTATTTT. It specifies CASSRTESTDTQYF.

This chain joins TRBV6-1 and TRBJ2-3; D unclear. The V and J ends lost 1 base and 2 bases respectively, with 10 bases between them. The CDR3 has 15 amino acids. Germline CDR1 and CDR2: MNHNS and SASEGT. This CDR3 reads CASSEGNQNTDTQYF. The CDR3 DNA is TGTGCCAGCAGTGAAGGAAATCAGAACACAGATACGCAGTATTTT.

This clone was recorded only once. The rearrangement links TRBV6-5 to TRBJ1-2; 9 positions agree with TRBD1. CDR3 size: 15 residues. Germline lookup yields CDR1 MNHEY and CDR2 SVGAGI. V lost 7 bases and J lost 3; bases outside the gene matches: 9. The CDR3 nucleotides are TGTGCCAGCAACTCCGGGACAGGGTATCACTATGGCTACACCTTC. It encodes CASNSGTGYHYGYTF.

The chain carries TRBV12-3 or TRBV12-4 and TRBJ1-4; D is unresolved. V was shortened by 2 bases and J by 2 bases, with 3 bases between the two germline ends. This CDR3 is built from 13 residues. The CDR3 bases are TGTGCCAGCAGTTTATGGACTAATGAAAAACTGTTTTTT. This translates into CASSLWTNEKLFF.

V is TRBV5-1 and J is TRBJ1-1; maybe TRBD1 (6 bases). The CDR3 runs to 14 residues. The germline V and J ends were trimmed by 2 bases and 7 bases, with 15 bases remaining between them. Germline lookup yields CDR1 SGHRS and CDR2 YFSETQ. The CDR3 sequence is CASSLRGIGNEAFF. The CDR3 bases are TGCGCCAGCAGCTTAAGGGGGATTGGGAATGAAGCTTTCTTT. The whole variable domain, remainder taken from reference TRBV5-1 and TRBJ1-1, is KAGVTQTPRYLIKTRGQQVTLSCSPISGHRSVSWYQQTPGQGLQFLFEYFSETQRNKGNFPGRFSGRQFSNSRSEMNVSTLELGDSALYLCASSLRGIGNEAFFGQGTRLTVV.

The V and J genes are TRBV3-1 (or the pseudogene TRBV3-2) and TRBJ1-3; the D is unclear. This CDR3 comprises 14 residues. Germline CDR1 is LGHDT and CDR2 is YNNKEL (reference sequence). V gave up 2 bases and J gave up 0 bases, with 5 bases separating them. The CDR3 sequence is CASSQSSSGNTIYF. In nucleotides, the CDR3 is TGTGCCAGCAGCCAATCGAGCTCTGGAAACACCATATATTTT.

This chain uses TRBV3-1 (or the pseudogene TRBV3-2) with TRBJ2-1; 12 bases are a match to TRBD2. V was pared by 1 base and J by 0 bases, with 10 bases of the junction left unmatched. The CDR3 has 20 residues. Germline lookup yields CDR1 LGHDT and CDR2 YNNKEL (reference sequence). The CDR3 loop reads CASSQGPLAGGVSSYNEQFF. CDR3 DNA sequence: TGTGCCAGCAGCCAAGGCCCCCTAGCGGGGGGGGTAAGCTCCTACAATGAGCAGTTCTTC.

The rearrangement joins TRBV10-3 to TRBJ2-4; 8 bases agree with TRBD2. The CDR3 sequence is 13 residues long. J gave up 6 bases and V 10 bases, and 8 bases lay outside the gene matches. The V gene's germline CDR1 is ENHRY and CDR2 SYGVKD. Here the CDR3 reads CATGLAGGNIQYF. CDR3 DNA: TGTGCCACGGGCCTTGCGGGGGGAAACATTCAGTACTTC.

This clone came up once. The chain employs TRBV18 and TRBJ2-7; TRBD2 agrees at 7 bases. Germline trimming cut 6 bases from V and 4 bases from J; bases unmatched to any gene: 12. The CDR3 has 15 amino acids. From germline, CDR1 is KGHSH and CDR2 LQKENI. The CDR3 DNA reads as TGTGCCAGCTCTCCCACTGGGAGGGGAGGGTACGAGCAGTACTTC. Translating it yields CASSPTGRGGYEQYF.

The chain is built from TRBV5-1 and TRBJ1-4; D remains ambiguous. The length of the CDR3 is 15 residues. CDR1 is SGHRS, CDR2 YFSETQ, per germline. Trimming took 2 bases from V and 7 from J, leaving 15 bases between them. CDR3 sequence reads: CASSFNSVKGEKLFF. In DNA form, the CDR3 reads TGCGCCAGCAGCTTCAACTCCGTTAAGGGTGAAAAACTGTTTTTT. The full variable domain, completed using reference TRBV5-1 and TRBJ1-4, is KAGVTQTPRYLIKTRGQQVTLSCSPISGHRSVSWYQQTPGQGLQFLFEYFSETQRNKGNFPGRFSGRQFSNSRSEMNVSTLELGDSALYLCASSFNSVKGEKLFFGSGTQLSVL.

This chain joins TRBV11-1 and TRBJ2-7, with 11 bases identical to TRBD2. Germline-derived CDR1 and CDR2 are SGHAT and FQDESV (reference sequence). Losses at the gene ends were 3 bases for V and 7 bases for J; bases not matched to a gene: 8. This CDR3 contains 15 residues. CDR3 sequence reads: CASSFRLAGLGEQYF. CDR3 DNA: TGTGCCAGCAGCTTCCGACTAGCGGGGCTAGGGGAGCAGTACTTC.

V and J are TRBV5-1 and TRBJ2-7; 13 bases are a match to TRBD2. The V and J ends lost 1 base and 5 bases, in that order; junction bases with no gene match: 6. The germline gives CDR1 SGHRS, CDR2 YFSETQ. The CDR3 is made up of 16 amino acids. Here the CDR3 reads CASSLTRTSGSHEQYF. As DNA, the CDR3 is TGCGCCAGCAGCTTGACCCGGACTAGCGGGAGCCACGAGCAGTACTTC. The full variable domain, with the rest looked up from reference TRBV5-1 and TRBJ2-7, is KAGVTQTPRYLIKTRGQQVTLSCSPISGHRSVSWYQQTPGQGLQFLFEYFSETQRNKGNFPGRFSGRQFSNSRSEMNVSTLELGDSALYLCASSLTRTSGSHEQYFGPGTRLTVT.

This rearrangement joins TRBV7-9 to TRBJ2-7; either TRBD1 or TRBD2 may fit D (5 bases each). Trimming removed 1 base at V and 6 bases at J, with 13 bases between. Germline V lookup: CDR1 SEHNR, CDR2 FQNEAQ (reference sequence). The CDR3 is made up of 14 amino acids. This CDR3 is CASSLGGTKGEQYF. CDR3 nucleotides: TGTGCCAGCAGCTTAGGAGGGACCAAGGGCGAGCAGTACTTC.

This chain joins TRBV9 and TRBJ2-1; D is uncertain. Trimming took 3 bases from V and 2 from J, leaving 12 bases between them. CDR3 size: 15 residues. From germline, CDR1 is SGDLS and CDR2 YYNGEE. The CDR3 DNA reads as TGTGCCAGCAGCGGGCTTTCACTTCCCTACAATGAGCAGTTCTTC. Translated: CASSGLSLPYNEQFF.

This clone came up a few times. The V call is TRBV19, the J call TRBJ1-1, with D unclear. Deletions cut 5 bases from V and 1 base from J, with 11 bases between. Germline CDR1 and CDR2: LNHDA and SQIVND (reference sequence). This CDR3 region has 14 residues. The CDR3 spells CASSVGLSNTEAFF. CDR3 in DNA: TGTGCCAGTAGTGTGGGTTTATCGAACACTGAAGCTTTCTTT.

The chain is built from TRBV14 and TRBJ1-1; D is unresolved. In germline, CDR1 is SGHDN, CDR2 FVKESK. The ends were cut back, 5 bases at V and 0 bases at J, with 7 bases in the middle. This CDR3 spans 13 amino acids. In nucleotides, the CDR3 is TGTGCCAGCAGCTCCACAATGAACACTGAAGCTTTCTTT. As protein: CASSSTMNTEAFF.

This clone showed up just a few times. The CDR3 protein is CASRDRGRYGYTF. For the CDR3, the DNA is TGTGCCAGCCGGGACAGGGGCCGCTATGGCTACACCTTC. The V gene is TRBV27, the J gene TRBJ1-2, with TRBD1 matching over 10 bases. V lost 8 bases, J lost 4 bases, and 4 bases stayed unmatched. The length of the CDR3 is 13 residues. Germline V lookup: CDR1 MNHEY, CDR2 SMNVEV (reference sequence).